A single sample is the source of the 8 T cell receptor beta chains below, sequenced in a study of blood T cell repertoires in COVID-19. The protocol was immunoSEQ multiplex PCR, while the TCRdb copy is restricted to in-frame clones and leaves out a portion. The sample has about 160,000 clones; over 80% are singletons. The sequencing sample was made of peripheral blood. The receptors derive from a woman of 80 years or more with active or convalescent COVID-19.

The chain joins TRBV7-2 to TRBJ1-6; D unclear. Per germline, CDR1 SGHTA and CDR2 FQGNSA. The CDR3 is made up of 15 amino acids. The germline V and J ends were trimmed by 0 bases and 6 bases, with 9 bases remaining between them. CDR3 sequence: CASSLASRANSPLHF. The DNA of the CDR3 is TGTGCCAGCAGCTTAGCTTCGAGGGCTAATTCACCCCTCCACTTT.

The chain uses TRBV19 and TRBJ2-2; D remains ambiguous. The V end was cut by 1 base, the J end by 1 base, with 4 bases between. The length of the CDR3 is 14 residues. Germline values: CDR1 LNHDA, CDR2 SQIVND (reference sequence). The CDR3 coding sequence is TGTGCCAGTAGTATAGTTCAGAACACCGGGGAGCTGTTTTTT. Translated: CASSIVQNTGELFF.

The chain carries TRBV10-3 and TRBJ1-2; TRBD1 is a possible D gene (5 bases). The germline V gene encodes CDR1 ENHRY and CDR2 SYGVKD. CDR3 size: 14 residues. V lost 6 bases to trimming and J lost 0 bases, with 11 bases between them. This CDR3 reads CAISSTAANYGYTF. The DNA of the CDR3 is TGTGCCATCAGCTCGACAGCCGCTAACTATGGCTACACCTTC.

This chain uses TRBV7-9 with TRBJ1-1; D perhaps matches TRBD1 (6 bases). The CDR3 sequence is 15 residues long. With 5 bases removed from V and 1 base from J, the gap between germline ends came to 14 bases. The germline CDR1 and CDR2 sequences are SEHNR and FQNEAQ (reference sequence). CDR3 coding DNA: TGTGCCAGCAGCCACAGGGCCTTGGGGAACACTGAAGCTTTCTTT. Protein product: CASSHRALGNTEAFF.

This clone was picked up one time. V usage is TRBV27 and J usage is TRBJ2-5, with 14 positions matching TRBD2. V lost 5 bases to trimming and J lost 3 bases; unmatched junction nucleotides: 5. CDR1 and CDR2 from the germline V gene are MNHEY and SMNVEV (reference sequence). The CDR3 has 16 residues. CDR3 sequence reads: CASSPVTSGGEETQYF. For the CDR3, the DNA is TGTGCCAGCAGTCCAGTGACTAGCGGGGGGGAAGAGACCCAGTACTTC.

The rearrangement uses TRBV5-1 and TRBJ2-5; D perhaps matches TRBD2 (7 bases). V lost 4 bases and J lost 3, with 16 bases in between. CDR3 length: 15 amino acids. Germline V CDR1 and CDR2: SGHRS, YFSETQ. CDR3 coding DNA: TGCGCCAGCAGCCTGGGTCGGGGGGCCGAAGAGACCCAGTACTTC. Translation gives CASSLGRGAEETQYF.

The V call is TRBV6-5, the J call TRBJ1-2, with D tentatively TRBD1 (5 bases). V was clipped by 10 bases and J by 5 bases, with 11 bases between them. Germline loops: CDR1 MNHEY, CDR2 SVGAGI. The CDR3 contains 11 residues. The CDR3 spells CATTRGYGYTF. CDR3 nucleotides: TGTGCCACCACACGGGGGTATGGCTACACCTTC.

V is TRBV4-1 and J is TRBJ1-3, with a possible D match to TRBD1 (5 bases). V shed 0 bases and J shed 3 bases, with 9 bases lying between them. Looked up from germline, CDR1 is MGHRA and CDR2 is YSYEKL. This CDR3 contains 15 residues. CDR3 DNA: TGCGCCAGCAGCCAAGAGGGCGGGGGTGGAAACACCATATATTTT. Its translation: CASSQEGGGGNTIYF.